A single sample gave rise to the 31 T cell receptor beta chains below, sequenced in a study of CD8 T cells in Susac syndrome. Random hexamers were used to reverse transcribe roughly 0.5 to 1 ug of RNA. One entry per CDR3 protein, called by TCRdb with MiXCR from the immunoSEQ multiplex PCR reads. This table holds 250,000 to 300,000 distinct CDR3 sequences, around 89% found once. Specimen: CD8+ T cells from PBMCs. Receptors were obtained from a human donor with multiple sclerosis.

This chain uses TRBV30 with TRBJ2-5, with TRBD1 matching over 11 bases. Losses at the gene ends were 0 bases for V and 5 bases for J; bases not matched to a gene: 5. The V gene's germline CDR1 is GTSNPN and CDR2 SVGIG (reference sequence). There are 15 residues in the CDR3. In DNA, the CDR3 is TGTGCCTGGAGTGTAGGGACAGGGGGAACGGAGACCCAGTACTTC. Amino acid sequence: CAWSVGTGGTETQYF.

CDR3 residues: CSVSGTRLYEQYF. The CDR3 DNA reads TGCAGCGTTTCTGGGACTAGATTGTACGAGCAGTACTTC. The chain carries TRBV29-1 and TRBJ2-7, with 8 bases fitting TRBD2. The CDR3 length is 13 residues. Germline V gene sequence: CDR1 SQVTM, CDR2 ANQGSEA. Germline trimming cut 5 bases from V and 4 bases from J; bases unmatched to any gene: 7.

The chain joins TRBV5-6 to TRBJ2-7; D possibly uses TRBD1 or TRBD2 (5 bases each). In germline, CDR1 is SGHDT, CDR2 YYEEEE. V was clipped by 0 bases and J by 2 bases, with 9 bases between them. The CDR3 extends over 14 amino acids. The CDR3 loop reads CASSLAGDAYEQYF. The CDR3 DNA sequence: TGTGCCAGCAGCTTGGCTGGGGACGCCTACGAGCAGTACTTC.

The chain uses TRBV6-2 or TRBV6-3 and TRBJ2-1; D is ambiguous. Trimming took off 2 bases at V and 6 bases at J, with 2 bases between the two ends. The CDR3 has 11 residues. Looked up from germline, CDR1 is MNHEY and CDR2 is SVGEGT. The CDR3 is CASSYPNEQFF. The CDR3 bases are TGTGCCAGCAGTTACCCCAATGAGCAGTTCTTC.

The chain employs TRBV28 and TRBJ2-3, with D hard to call. This CDR3 has 16 amino acids. V lost 6 bases and J 3 bases, leaving 19 bases between the germline ends. CDR1 and CDR2 from the germline V gene are MDHEN and SYDVKM. The DNA of the CDR3 is TGTGCCAGCAGCGACCGAACGATGGAAGGGACAGATACGCAGTATTTT. Translated, it gives CASSDRTMEGTDTQYF.

The chain links TRBV4-3 to TRBJ2-7, with 7 bases aligning to TRBD1. CDR3 length: 14 residues. V shed 1 base and J 3 bases; nucleotides not matched to a gene: 3. Germline CDR1 and CDR2: LGHNA and YSLEER. CDR3 sequence: CASSQGDSDYEQYF. The CDR3 DNA sequence: TGCGCCAGCAGCCAAGGGGACAGCGACTACGAGCAGTACTTC.

This sequence joins TRBV4-3 and TRBJ2-7, with D perhaps TRBD1 or TRBD2 (6 bases each). CDR3 size: 16 residues. V was cut by 4 bases and J by 3 bases, with 19 bases left in between. CDR1 LGHNA and CDR2 YSLEER come from the germline V gene. The CDR3 spells CASSLNRDTGVYEQYF. The DNA of the CDR3 is TGCGCCAGCAGCCTAAACCGGGACACGGGGGTCTACGAGCAGTACTTC.

J is TRBJ2-7 and V is TRBV6-2 or TRBV6-3; TRBD1 matches 7 bases. Germline V gives CDR1 MNHEY, CDR2 SVGEGT. There are 17 residues in the CDR3. V shed 0 bases and J 0 bases; nucleotides not matched to a gene: 8. CDR3 amino acids: CASSYSLSGTVSYEQYF. The CDR3 bases are TGTGCCAGCAGTTACTCGCTTAGTGGGACAGTCTCCTACGAGCAGTACTTC.

The rearrangement links TRBV28 to TRBJ1-5; D not resolved. Germline V gives CDR1 MDHEN, CDR2 SYDVKM. This CDR3 comprises 14 residues. V was trimmed by 8 bases and J by 2 bases, leaving 13 bases between them. The CDR3 loop is CASRGRIGNQPQHF. The CDR3 DNA sequence: TGTGCCAGCCGAGGCAGGATCGGCAATCAGCCCCAGCATTTT. The variable domain in full, completed from reference TRBV28 and TRBJ1-5, reads DVKVTQSSRYLVKRTGEKVFLECVQDMDHENMFWYRQDPGLGLRLIYFSYDVKMKEKGDIPEGYSVSREKKERFSLILESASTNQTSMYLCASRGRIGNQPQHFGDGTRLSIL.

The chain has TRBV27 and TRBJ2-7, with 7 bases that match TRBD2. The CDR3 sequence is 15 residues long. V lost 3 bases, J lost 7 bases, and 12 bases stayed unmatched. In germline, CDR1 is MNHEY, CDR2 SMNVEV (reference sequence). In nucleotides, the CDR3 is TGTGCCAGCAGTTTCACCGTGGCGGGAGCAGGAGAGCAGTACTTC. It codes for CASSFTVAGAGEQYF.

V usage is TRBV19 and J usage is TRBJ2-1, with 7 bases lining up with TRBD1. J gave up 2 bases and V 4 bases, and 8 bases lay outside the gene matches. This CDR3 has 16 residues. Per the germline V gene, CDR1 is LNHDA and CDR2 is SQIVND (reference sequence). The CDR3, as DNA: TGTGCCAGTAGTACCGAGGGGGCGGCAACCTACAATGAGCAGTTCTTC. It yields the protein CASSTEGAATYNEQFF.

The V call is TRBV28, the J call TRBJ2-3; 10 nucleotides align to TRBD2. CDR3 length: 18 amino acids. Per the germline V gene, CDR1 is MDHEN and CDR2 is SYDVKM. J gave up 4 bases and V 0 bases, and 10 bases lay outside the gene matches. The CDR3 reads CASSLWASGSTGADTQYF. CDR3 nucleotides: TGTGCCAGCAGTTTATGGGCTAGCGGGAGTACCGGTGCAGATACGCAGTATTTT.

V and J are TRBV12-3 or TRBV12-4 and TRBJ2-5; D is perhaps TRBD2 (6 bases). V was clipped by 4 bases and J by 0 bases, with 18 bases between them. The CDR3 contains 17 residues. CDR3 protein: CASSYDGTLADQETQYF. The CDR3, as DNA: TGTGCCAGCAGTTACGACGGCACCTTAGCGGACCAAGAGACCCAGTACTTC.

The V and J genes are TRBV4-3 and TRBJ2-1; TRBD1 is a possible D gene (6 bases). The germline V gene has CDR1 LGHNA and CDR2 YSLEER. V was shortened by 4 bases and J by 9 bases, with 28 bases between the two germline ends. This CDR3 region has 18 residues. The CDR3 region has the DNA TGCGCCAGCAGCCTAACCTCCATGGGGGCTTTCGATCTGAGTGAGCAGTTCTTC. Translation gives CASSLTSMGAFDLSEQFF.

The chain uses TRBV20-1 and TRBJ2-7; D possibly matches TRBD1 or TRBD2 (5 bases each). The CDR3 runs to 14 residues. V lost 0 bases to trimming and J lost 4 bases, with 13 bases between them. Germline assignment: CDR1 DFQATT and CDR2 SNEGSKA (reference sequence). The CDR3 nucleotides are TGCAGTGCTAGAGAGGGAGAGGGGTTTTACGAGCAGTACTTC. This translates into CSAREGEGFYEQYF.

This clonotype was recorded only once. This rearrangement joins TRBV27 to TRBJ2-3; 11 nucleotides line up with TRBD2. This CDR3 has 18 residues. J gave up 4 bases and V 4 bases, and 13 bases lay outside the gene matches. The germline V gene encodes CDR1 MNHEY and CDR2 SMNVEV (reference sequence). CDR3 nucleotide sequence: TGTGCCAGCAGTTCCCCCAGATTAGCGGGGGGGTTGGCAGATACGCAGTATTTT. It codes for CASSSPRLAGGLADTQYF.

This clonotype was observed once. The genes are TRBV6-2 or TRBV6-3 and TRBJ2-2, with D possibly TRBD1 on 6 matching bases. V was cut by 4 bases and J by 4 bases, with 13 bases left in between. The V gene's germline CDR1 is MNHEY and CDR2 SVGEGT. This CDR3 has 15 residues. The CDR3 nucleotides read TGTGCCAGCAGTTTGGACCTGGGGGCCACCGGGGAGCTGTTTTTT. Its protein product is CASSLDLGATGELFF.

The chain's CDR3 is CASSWDRTSYEQYF. The CDR3 DNA reads TGTGCCAGCAGTTGGGACAGAACCTCCTACGAGCAGTACTTC. The genes are TRBV28 and TRBJ2-7; 7 nucleotides align to TRBD1. The trim removed 4 bases at V and 0 bases at J, leaving 3 bases unmatched. The CDR3 sequence is 14 residues long. Per germline, CDR1 MDHEN and CDR2 SYDVKM.

Only one count was recorded for this clonotype. The chain is built from TRBV7-9 and TRBJ2-1; tentative D call: TRBD2 (5 bases). V lost 11 bases to trimming and J lost 8 bases, with 10 bases between them. This CDR3 is built from 10 residues. Germline lookup yields CDR1 SEHNR and CDR2 FQNEAQ (reference sequence). The CDR3 DNA reads as TGTGCCGGAGAGGAGGATGAGCAGTTCTTC. Protein product: CAGEEDEQFF.

V is TRBV27 and J is TRBJ2-7, with a possible D match to TRBD1 (5 bases). CDR3 size: 13 residues. V was pared by 8 bases and J by 0 bases, with 11 bases between. Germline V gives CDR1 MNHEY, CDR2 SMNVEV (reference sequence). The CDR3 DNA follows: TGTGCCAGCGGGGCCAATCCCTCCTACGAGCAGTACTTC. Translated: CASGANPSYEQYF.

J is TRBJ2-3 and V is TRBV28; 9 nucleotides agree with TRBD2. From germline, CDR1 is MDHEN and CDR2 SYDVKM. V shed 5 bases and J 2 bases; nucleotides not matched to a gene: 8. The CDR3 loop spans 16 amino acids. The CDR3 loop reads CASSPRAGGSTDTQYF. For the CDR3, the DNA is TGTGCCAGCAGTCCACGAGCGGGAGGTTCCACAGATACGCAGTATTTT.

This chain uses TRBV7-8 with TRBJ2-1; D uncertain. Trimming pared 5 bases from V and 0 bases from J, leaving 8 bases between. Germline CDR1 and CDR2: SGHVS and FQNEAQ. The CDR3 is 14 amino acids. CDR3 residues: CASSTPGSYNEQFF. CDR3 nucleotide sequence: TGTGCCAGCAGCACTCCAGGCTCCTACAATGAGCAGTTCTTC.

The J gene is TRBJ2-7, the V gene TRBV20-1; 10 bases line up with TRBD1. V gave up 2 bases and J gave up 3 bases; unmatched junction bases: 19. The CDR3 sequence is 19 residues long. CDR1 is DFQATT, CDR2 SNEGSKA, per germline (reference sequence). The CDR3 loop is CSARSRDRGFGRPSYEQYF. DNA for the CDR3: TGCAGTGCTAGAAGTCGGGACAGGGGTTTTGGGCGGCCGAGCTACGAGCAGTACTTC.

For the CDR3, the DNA is TGTGCCAGTAGCTGGGGGACAAAGAGCGTTGGTGAAGCTTTCTTT. This translates into CASSWGTKSVGEAFF. This chain connects TRBV19 to TRBJ1-1, with D perhaps TRBD1 (6 bases). Germline V gene data show CDR1 as LNHDA and CDR2 as SQIVND (reference sequence). V lost 6 bases and J 7 bases, leaving 21 bases between the germline ends. The CDR3 runs 15 residues. The whole variable domain, remainder taken from reference TRBV19 and TRBJ1-1, is DGGITQSPKYLFRKEGQNVTLSCEQNLNHDAMYWYRQDPGQGLRLIYYSQIVNDFQKGDIAEGYSVSREKKESFPLTVTSAQKNPTAFYLCASSWGTKSVGEAFFGQGTRLTVV.

This sequence joins TRBV30 and TRBJ2-7; a possible D gene is TRBD1 (5 bases). CDR3 size: 15 residues. Trimming shortened V by 4 bases and J by 2 bases, and 18 bases separated the two germline ends. From germline, CDR1 is GTSNPN and CDR2 SVGIG (reference sequence). The CDR3 nucleotides are TGTGCCTGGACTCACAGGACCCATCAGCCCTACGAGCAGTACTTC. It specifies CAWTHRTHQPYEQYF.

The chain combines TRBV4-1 with TRBJ2-7; the match to TRBD2 covers 10 bases. The CDR3 is 15 amino acids. V was pared by 1 base and J by 2 bases, with 2 bases of the junction left unmatched. The germline gives CDR1 MGHRA, CDR2 YSYEKL. The CDR3 DNA reads TGCGCCAGCAGCCAAGCCGGGACTAGCGCCTACGAGCAGTACTTC. It specifies CASSQAGTSAYEQYF.

The chain links TRBV19 to TRBJ2-7, with D possibly being TRBD1 or TRBD2 (5 bases each). Per the germline V gene, CDR1 is LNHDA and CDR2 is SQIVND (reference sequence). V was pared by 9 bases and J by 3 bases, with 21 bases between. This CDR3 has 15 residues. CDR3 amino acids: CASTTGTRGLYEQYF. As DNA, the CDR3 is TGTGCCAGCACCACCGGGACGAGAGGTCTCTACGAGCAGTACTTC.

The gene calls are TRBV6-1 and TRBJ2-3, with D maybe TRBD1 (5 bases). The CDR3 is made up of 13 amino acids. Germline V gene lookup returns CDR1 MNHNS and CDR2 SASEGT. The CDR3 DNA follows: TGTCCAATACAGGAGTGGAGCTCAGATACGCAGTATTTT. This gives the protein CPIQEWSSDTQYF.

This chain joins TRBV27 and TRBJ2-3; no definite D call. Germline CDR1 reads MNHEY; CDR2 reads SMNVEV (reference sequence). CDR3 length equals 16 residues. The germline V and J ends were trimmed by 0 bases and 2 bases, with 12 bases remaining between them. This CDR3 is CASSLSIQPVTDTQYF. CDR3 nucleotide sequence: TGTGCCAGCAGTTTATCGATTCAACCCGTCACAGATACGCAGTATTTT.

The chain joins TRBV7-2 to TRBJ2-7; D is unclear. This CDR3 region has 13 residues. Trimming removed 0 bases at V and 6 bases at J, with 9 bases between. The germline CDR1 and CDR2 sequences are SGHTA and FQGNSA. CDR3 amino acids: CASSLAIGSEQYF. The CDR3 nucleotides are TGTGCCAGCAGCTTAGCGATAGGGTCCGAGCAGTACTTC.

This sequence joins TRBV27 and TRBJ2-7; D may be TRBD1 (5 bases). Germline values: CDR1 MNHEY, CDR2 SMNVEV (reference sequence). This CDR3 is built from 14 residues. The ends were cut back, 3 bases at V and 2 bases at J, with 11 bases in the middle. The CDR3 DNA reads as TGTGCCAGCAGTTTTAACAGGCCTCCCTACGAGCAGTACTTC. It is translated as CASSFNRPPYEQYF.